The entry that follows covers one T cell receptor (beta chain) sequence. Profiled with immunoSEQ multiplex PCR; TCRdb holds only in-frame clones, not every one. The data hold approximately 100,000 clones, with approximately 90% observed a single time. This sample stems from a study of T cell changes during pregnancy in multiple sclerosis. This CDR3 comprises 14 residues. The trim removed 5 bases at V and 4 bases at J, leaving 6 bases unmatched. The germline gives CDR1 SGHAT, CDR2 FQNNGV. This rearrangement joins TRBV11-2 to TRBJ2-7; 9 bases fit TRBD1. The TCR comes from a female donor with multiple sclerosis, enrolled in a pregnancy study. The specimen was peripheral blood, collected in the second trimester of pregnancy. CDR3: CASSPQQGAYEQYF. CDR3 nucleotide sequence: TGTGCCAGCAGCCCACAACAGGGGGCTTACGAGCAGTACTTC.